Below, 23 T cell receptor beta chains from the same sample are listed, as sequenced in a study of CD8+CD57+ T cells in acquired aplastic anemia. The template for TCR beta VDJ and CDR3 sequence profiling was genomic DNA. TCRdb itself ran the reads through MiXCR, one entry per CDR3 protein. The table includes over 150,000 distinct CDR3 sequences, 70% to 75% detected once. In patients chosen for sequencing, flow cytometry had shown CD8+CD57+ cell expansion. Sequences were obtained from sorted CD4+, CD8+, or CD8+CD57+ T cells (not recorded which) from PBMCs. Every receptor here comes from a human donor with aplastic anemia.

This clonotype was counted a few times. The CDR3 nucleotides read TGTGCCAGCAGGGGCAGCGGGGGGGCCGATGGGAATACTGAGCAGTTCTTC. Translating it yields CASRGSGGADGNTEQFF. The chain joins TRBV2 to TRBJ2-1; TRBD2 agrees at 10 bases. CDR3 length: 17 amino acids. Germline CDR1 reads SNHLY; CDR2 reads FYNNEI. The trim removed 6 bases at V and 9 bases at J, leaving 17 bases unmatched.

A few counts support this clonotype. The chain recombines TRBV24-1 with TRBJ2-1, with 12 bases that match TRBD2. Germline V CDR1 and CDR2: KGHDR, SFDVKD. The CDR3 loop spans 16 amino acids. J lost 9 bases, V lost 3 bases, and 8 bases had no gene match. The chain's CDR3 is CATSDGTLAGGGEQFF. CDR3 nucleotide sequence: TGTGCCACCAGTGATGGGACACTAGCGGGGGGAGGTGAGCAGTTCTTC.

J is TRBJ2-7 and V is TRBV7-9; D is uncertain. CDR3 length: 13 amino acids. V lost 5 bases, J lost 4 bases, and 12 bases lay in between. Germline CDR1 SEHNR, CDR2 FQNEAQ (reference sequence). The DNA for the CDR3 is TGTGCCAGCAGCACCCGACACGTTTACGAGCAGTACTTC. Protein: CASSTRHVYEQYF.

This clonotype was seen only a few times. The chain employs TRBV7-7 and TRBJ2-2; the D is unclear. The germline CDR1 and CDR2 sequences are SSHAT and FNYEAQ (reference sequence). The CDR3 runs 16 residues. V shed 2 bases and J shed 4 bases, with 14 bases lying between them. For the CDR3, the DNA is TGTGCCAGCAGCTTAACAGCCTTTTCTATCACCGGGGAGCTGTTTTTT. Translation gives CASSLTAFSITGELFF.

J is TRBJ2-3 and V is TRBV6-5, with 9 bases aligning to TRBD2. Germline V gene data show CDR1 as MNHEY and CDR2 as SVGAGI. CDR3 length: 14 residues. V shed 7 bases and J 6 bases; nucleotides not matched to a gene: 8. CDR3 region: CASTPAGGPDTQYF. The CDR3, as DNA: TGTGCCAGCACTCCGGCGGGGGGGCCGGATACGCAGTATTTT.

The J gene is TRBJ1-1, the V gene TRBV12-3 or TRBV12-4; D may be TRBD1 (6 bases). CDR3 length: 15 amino acids. The V end was cut by 3 bases, the J end by 5 bases, with 16 bases between. The CDR3 here is CASSLVQGLGTEAFF. The CDR3 DNA is TGTGCCAGCAGTTTGGTGCAGGGGCTGGGGACTGAAGCTTTCTTT.

DNA of the CDR3: TGCAGTGCCCCAGACGACGGGGCCACCGCCGGGGAGCTGTTTTTT. Encoded protein: CSAPDDGATAGELFF. This rearrangement joins TRBV20-1 to TRBJ2-2; D could derive from TRBD1 or TRBD2 (5 bases each). The V gene lost 6 bases and the J gene lost 6 bases, with 20 bases spanning the gap. This CDR3 region has 15 residues. Per the germline V gene, CDR1 is DFQATT and CDR2 is SNEGSKA (reference sequence).

The rearrangement links TRBV25-1 to TRBJ2-1; D possibly corresponds to TRBD1 (6 bases). Per the germline V gene, CDR1 is MGHDK and CDR2 is SYGVNS. The CDR3 covers 13 residues. CDR3 nucleotide sequence: TGTGCTAGAGATAACAGGGATTACAATGAGCAGTTCTTC. Translated, it gives CARDNRDYNEQFF.

The chain uses TRBV2 and TRBJ2-3; 10 bases map to TRBD1. The CDR3 sequence is 16 residues long. V lost 6 bases to trimming and J lost 4 bases; unmatched junction nucleotides: 10. Germline CDR1 and CDR2: SNHLY and FYNNEI. The CDR3 nucleotides are TGTGCCAGCAGCGGCACCGGGACAGGGGCTTCAGATACGCAGTATTTT. This encodes CASSGTGTGASDTQYF.

The chain employs TRBV20-1 and TRBJ1-2; no reliable D call. V was clipped by 3 bases and J by 8 bases, with 13 bases between them. The germline V gene encodes CDR1 DFQATT and CDR2 SNEGSKA (reference sequence). The CDR3 runs to 12 residues. The CDR3 DNA reads as TGCAGTGCTAGGGTAACAACTAACGGCTACACCTTC. Translating gives CSARVTTNGYTF.

The chain carries TRBV2 and TRBJ1-5, with TRBD1 as a possible D gene (5 bases). Germline V gene data show CDR1 as SNHLY and CDR2 as FYNNEI. Trimming took 2 bases from V and 1 from J, leaving 6 bases between them. The CDR3 consists of 14 residues. The CDR3 reads CASSERQSNQPQHF. The CDR3 coding sequence is TGTGCCAGCAGTGAACGACAGAGCAATCAGCCCCAGCATTTT. The entire variable domain, with the rest obtained from reference TRBV2 and TRBJ1-5, is as follows: EPEVTQTPSHQVTQMGQEVILRCVPISNHLYFYWYRQILGQKVEFLVSFYNNEISEKSEIFDDQFSVERPDGSNFTLKIRSTKLEDSAMYFCASSERQSNQPQHFGDGTRLSIL.

The chain joins TRBV19 to TRBJ2-3; tentative D call: TRBD1 (5 bases). The ends were cut back, 8 bases at V and 4 bases at J, with 16 bases in the middle. The germline gives CDR1 LNHDA, CDR2 SQIVND (reference sequence). There are 14 residues in the CDR3. CDR3 DNA sequence: TGTGCCAGTTCAGGGCTTCGTGACGCAGATACGCAGTATTTT. This sequence encodes CASSGLRDADTQYF.

The chain is built from TRBV25-1 and TRBJ2-1; TRBD2 might be the D (5 bases). Germline V lookup: CDR1 MGHDK, CDR2 SYGVNS. Trimming left V 9 bases short and J 7 bases short, with 10 bases between. This CDR3 comprises 11 residues. CDR3 in amino acids: CASTTGNEQFF. CDR3 nucleotide sequence: TGTGCCAGTACTACGGGGAATGAGCAGTTCTTC. Complete variable domain (other parts from reference TRBV25-1 and TRBJ2-1): EADIYQTPRYLVIGTGKKITLECSQTMGHDKMYWYQQDPGMELHLIHYSYGVNSTEKGDLSSESTVSRIRTEHFPLTLESARPSHTSQYLCASTTGNEQFFGPGTRLTVL.

The CDR3 protein is CASSLDRGPGNTIYF. The CDR3, as DNA: TGTGCCAGCAGCCTGGACAGGGGGCCTGGAAACACCATATATTTT. This chain connects TRBV7-7 to TRBJ1-3; 11 bases line up with TRBD1. CDR1 SSHAT and CDR2 FNYEAQ come from the germline V gene (reference sequence). This CDR3 is built from 15 residues. Trimming cost V 5 bases and J 2 bases; bases outside gene matches: 2.

The sample holds many counts of this clonotype. The rearrangement links TRBV6-1 to TRBJ1-3, with 8 bases matching TRBD1. The CDR3 is 16 residues long. The V gene's germline CDR1 is MNHNS and CDR2 SASEGT. Losses at the gene ends were 0 bases for V and 3 bases for J; bases not matched to a gene: 4. The CDR3 loop is CASSEAEDRGGNTIYF. CDR3 nucleotides: TGTGCCAGCAGTGAAGCGGAAGACAGGGGTGGAAACACCATATATTTT.

The chain is built from TRBV9 and TRBJ2-7; weak D call: TRBD2 (6 bases). The germline CDR1 and CDR2 sequences are SGDLS and YYNGEE. The germline V and J ends were trimmed by 0 bases and 1 base, with 11 bases remaining between them. CDR3 length: 15 residues. CDR3 bases: TGTGCCAGCAGCGTAGAACCTAGCGAGTCCTACGAGCAGTACTTC. This gives the protein CASSVEPSESYEQYF.

The V call is TRBV2, the J call TRBJ2-7, with 9 bases identical to TRBD1. This CDR3 is 17 amino acids long. The junction had 12 bases not matched to a gene; V was cut back by 2 bases and J by 4 bases. Looked up from germline, CDR1 is SNHLY and CDR2 is FYNNEI. The CDR3 sequence is CASSERAQGARIYEQYF. DNA for the CDR3: TGTGCCAGCAGTGAAAGGGCACAGGGGGCGAGGATTTACGAGCAGTACTTC.

The chain couples TRBV19 to TRBJ1-1, with 7 bases aligning to TRBD1. The germline V gene has CDR1 LNHDA and CDR2 SQIVND (reference sequence). The J segment lost 0 bases and the V segment lost 8 bases, leaving 9 bases of the junction unmatched. CDR3 size: 15 residues. CDR3 nucleotides: TGTGCCAGTCTGGGACAGCCCTTCATGAACACTGAAGCTTTCTTT. This codes for CASLGQPFMNTEAFF.

This chain links TRBV20-1 with TRBJ2-7; possible D gene TRBD1, 5 bases. From germline, CDR1 is DFQATT and CDR2 SNEGSKA (reference sequence). The CDR3 contains 13 residues. The V end lost 2 bases, the J end lost 6 bases, and 14 bases lay between the germline ends. CDR3 sequence (DNA): TGCAGTGCTAGACCCAGGGTAGACAGCGAGCAGTACTTC. This encodes CSARPRVDSEQYF.

The chain uses TRBV12-3 or TRBV12-4 and TRBJ2-7; D is perhaps TRBD1 (6 bases). The CDR3 runs to 11 residues. The V and J ends lost 7 bases and 9 bases respectively, with 13 bases between them. The CDR3: CASTQSDRQYF. The CDR3 DNA reads as TGTGCCAGCACCCAGTCGGACAGGCAGTACTTC.

V is TRBV7-8 and J is TRBJ2-7; the D gene is possibly TRBD1 (6 bases). From germline, CDR1 is SGHVS and CDR2 FQNEAQ. V was pared by 5 bases and J by 5 bases, with 13 bases between. The CDR3 sequence is 13 residues long. The CDR3 DNA follows: TGTGCCAGCAGCCTAGGGGGATGGGACGAGCAGTACTTC. Encoded protein: CASSLGGWDEQYF.

The chain uses TRBV7-9 and TRBJ2-5, with D perhaps matching TRBD2 (6 bases). CDR3 length equals 13 residues. CDR1 and CDR2 (germline): SEHNR, FQNEAQ (reference sequence). Trimming pared 8 bases from V and 2 bases from J, leaving 12 bases between. The DNA of the CDR3 is TGTGCCAGCTGGGGGGACGGGCAAGAGACCCAGTACTTC. This gives the protein CASWGDGQETQYF.

This chain connects TRBV20-1 to TRBJ1-6; TRBD1 agrees at 7 bases. V dropped 5 bases and J dropped 7; count of bases not matched to a gene: 8. The CDR3 extends over 14 amino acids. The germline gives CDR1 DFQATT, CDR2 SNEGSKA (reference sequence). CDR3 region: CSAVRQGDNSPLHF. The CDR3 coding sequence is TGCAGTGCTGTTCGACAGGGTGACAATTCACCCCTCCACTTT.